Below, one T cell receptor (beta chain) is given with its context. No antigen is known for it. This record belongs to a study of Ad26.COV2.S vaccination and SARS-CoV-2 variants. This CDR3 spans 17 amino acids. Notes on the study in general: Breadth measured for non-spike TCRs was similar across vaccine and placebo recipients. A substantial breadth of spike-specific CD8+ and CD4+ T cell responses after vaccination has been reported.

Method: immunoSEQ multiplex PCR; TCRdb's copy keeps in-frame clones and lacks some. The repertoire consists of 350,000 to 500,000 clones, with 90% occurring once and the leading ten covering 12%. Treatment of the sample: approximately 18 received Ad26.COV2.S at low or high dose, single or two shots; roughly five received placebo; per-sample allocation not given. At day 63 after the first vaccine or placebo injection, samples were drawn. A Boston adult aged 18-55 years was the donor. Sequenced here: peripheral blood, sampled in a trial of Ad26.COV2.S vaccine versus placebo. The chain employs TRBV21-1 and TRBJ2-1; TRBD2 reflects the table's D call only, with no check against the DNA. TRBV21-1 constitutes a pseudogene. This clonotype originated in a person between 18 and 60 years old who received the Ad26.COV2.S COVID-19 vaccine or a placebo. Here the CDR3 DNA reads TGTGCCAGCAGCACCCAGGGTAGCGGAGGCCCCTACAATGAGCAGTTCTTC. It encodes CASSTQGSGGPYNEQFF.